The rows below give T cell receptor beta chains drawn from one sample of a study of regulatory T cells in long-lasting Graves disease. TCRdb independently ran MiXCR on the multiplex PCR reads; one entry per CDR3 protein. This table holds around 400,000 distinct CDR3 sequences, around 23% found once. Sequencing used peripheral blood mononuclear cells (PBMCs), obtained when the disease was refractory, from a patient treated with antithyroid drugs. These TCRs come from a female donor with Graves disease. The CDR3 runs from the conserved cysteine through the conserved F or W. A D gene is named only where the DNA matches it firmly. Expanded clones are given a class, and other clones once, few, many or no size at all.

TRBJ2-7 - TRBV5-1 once CASTPKGPMTETYEQYF TGCGCCAGCACTCCCAAGGGCCCAATGACGGAAACCTACGAGCAGTACTTC
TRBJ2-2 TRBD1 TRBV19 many CASTNPDRLNTGELFF TGTGCCAGTACCAACCCGGACAGGCTGAACACCGGGGAGCTGTTTTTT
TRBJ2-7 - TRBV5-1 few CASSEGTYEQYF TGCGCCAGCAGCGAGGGGACCTACGAGCAGTACTTC
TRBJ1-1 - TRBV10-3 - CAIRTGQGKDMNTEAFF TGTGCCATCAGAACGGGGCAGGGTAAGGACATGAACACTGAAGCTTTCTTT
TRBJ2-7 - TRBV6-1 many CASSESASVEQYF TGTGCCAGCAGTGAGTCGGCTAGCGTCGAGCAGTACTTC
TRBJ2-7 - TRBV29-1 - CSVGTGETYEQYF TGCAGCGTTGGGACGGGAGAGACCTACGAGCAGTACTTC
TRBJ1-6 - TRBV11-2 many CASSFTGRASPLHF TGTGCCAGCAGCTTCACGGGCAGGGCCTCACCCCTCCACTTT
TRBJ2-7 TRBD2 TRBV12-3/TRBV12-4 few CASSLLGRGEQYF TGTGCCAGCAGTTTATTAGGGAGGGGCGAGCAGTACTTC
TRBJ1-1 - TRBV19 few CASRKFPEAFF TGTGCCAGTCGAAAATTCCCTGAAGCTTTCTTT
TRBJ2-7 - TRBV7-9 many CASSPAARGEQYF TGTGCCAGCAGCCCGGCGGCTAGGGGCGAGCAGTACTTC
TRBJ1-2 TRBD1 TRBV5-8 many CASSFGAGGAYGYTF TGTGCCAGCAGCTTTGGTGCAGGGGGCGCTTATGGCTACACCTTC
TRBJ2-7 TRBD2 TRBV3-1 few CASSPGTTFYEQYF TGTGCCAGCAGCCCCGGGACTACTTTCTACGAGCAGTACTTC
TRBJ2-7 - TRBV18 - CASSPVGGDGYEQYF TGTGCCAGCTCACCGGTGGGGGGCGATGGTTACGAGCAGTACTTC
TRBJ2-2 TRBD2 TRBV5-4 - CASSPPSQRETGELFF TGTGCCAGCAGCCCTCCATCCCAGCGGGAGACCGGGGAGCTGTTTTTT
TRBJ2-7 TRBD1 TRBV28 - CASTPSRAGGSYEQYF TGTGCCAGCACCCCATCCCGGGCAGGGGGCTCGTACGAGCAGTACTTC
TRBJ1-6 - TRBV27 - CASSLQGLGSPLHF TGTGCCAGCAGCCTACAGGGTCTGGGCTCACCCCTCCACTTT
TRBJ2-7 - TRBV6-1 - CASRAGPGDEQYF TGTGCCAGCAGGGCCGGGCCAGGGGACGAGCAGTACTTC
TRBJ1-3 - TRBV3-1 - CASSQVQTVSGNTIYF TGTGCCAGCAGCCAGGTCCAGACAGTGTCTGGAAACACCATATATTTT
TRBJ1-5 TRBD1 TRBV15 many CATSRGRGSTQPQHF TGTGCCACCAGCAGAGGCAGGGGGAGCACTCAGCCCCAGCATTTT
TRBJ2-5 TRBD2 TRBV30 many CAWLGLAGGGETQYF TGTGCCTGGCTCGGACTAGCGGGAGGGGGAGAGACCCAGTACTTC
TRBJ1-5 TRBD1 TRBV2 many CASSGRDRVWPQHF TGTGCCAGCAGTGGGCGGGACAGGGTGTGGCCCCAGCATTTT
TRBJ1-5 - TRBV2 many CASRKERQPLPQHF TGTGCCAGCAGGAAGGAGAGACAGCCTCTGCCCCAGCATTTT
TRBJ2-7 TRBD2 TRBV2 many CASSVLAGSSYEQYF TGTGCCAGCAGTGTCCTAGCGGGGAGCTCCTACGAGCAGTACTTC
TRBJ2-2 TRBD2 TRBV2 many CASSRGGDTGELFF TGTGCCAGCTCCCGTGGGGGGGATACCGGGGAGCTGTTTTTT
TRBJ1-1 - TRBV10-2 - CASSEAGQNTEAFF TGCGCCAGCAGTGAGGCGGGACAAAACACTGAAGCTTTCTTT
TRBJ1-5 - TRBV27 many CASSFRHREPQHF TGTGCCAGCAGTTTCCGCCACAGGGAGCCCCAGCATTTT
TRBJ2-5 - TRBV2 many CASSDGVQETQYF TGTGCCAGCAGTGATGGAGTACAAGAGACCCAGTACTTC
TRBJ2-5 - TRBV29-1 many CSVVEGPRETQYF TGCAGCGTTGTGGAGGGCCCGCGCGAGACCCAGTACTTC
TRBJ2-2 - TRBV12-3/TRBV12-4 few CASSSYVQGVFGELFF TGTGCCAGCAGCTCCTATGTACAGGGTGTTTTTGGGGAGCTGTTTTTT